This T cell receptor beta chain was recorded in a study of cytomegalovirus exposure and HLA in healthy donors. Clones were sequenced by immunoSEQ multiplex PCR, and TCRdb holds only the in-frame ones, with some missing. This sample has more than 65,000 clones, with about 96% found just once. V lost 0 bases, J lost 6 bases, and 6 bases stayed unmatched. This CDR3 spans 15 amino acids. From germline, CDR1 is SGHNT and CDR2 YYREEE (reference sequence). The specimen sequenced was PBMCs. This sequence originates from a young woman in good health and CMV-seronegative. V is TRBV5-4 and J is TRBJ2-1, with TRBD2 identical over 7 bases. CDR3: CASSLALAEANEQFF. CDR3 DNA: TGTGCCAGCAGCTTGGCTCTAGCGGAGGCCAATGAGCAGTTCTTC.